This T cell receptor (beta chain) was profiled in a study of blood T cell repertoires in COVID-19. Sequenced by immunoSEQ multiplex PCR; TCRdb stores in-frame clones only, minus some. The sample has approximately 300,000 clones; 75% to 95% are singletons. Germline CDR1 is SGHKS and CDR2 is YYEKEE (reference sequence). The CDR3 extends over 14 amino acids. The germline V and J ends were trimmed by 4 bases and 5 bases, with 16 bases remaining between them. While infection was still active, Seattle patients were enrolled and then followed longitudinally. The sample comprised peripheral blood. This sequence originates from a woman aged 30 to 39 with COVID-19, enrolled during active disease. V usage is TRBV5-5 and J usage is TRBJ2-7, with D possibly being TRBD1 (6 bases). For the CDR3, the DNA is TGTGCCAGCAGCGCCAGGGGAGTTCTGGACGAGCAGTACTTC. This translates into CASSARGVLDEQYF.